The 20 T cell receptor beta chains presented below share a single source sample, sequenced in a study of T cell responses to AZD1222 COVID-19 vaccine. The table came from immunoSEQ multiplex PCR; TCRdb's copy has only in-frame clones and leaves some out. The profile shows 90,000 to 130,000 clones, roughly 89% of them singletons. Sequences were derived from peripheral blood, sampled 28 days after the second AZD1222 dose. These TCRs come from an adult who received the AZD1222 COVID-19 vaccine.

V is TRBV10-1 and J is TRBJ2-1, with D possibly matching TRBD1 (7 bases). V was trimmed by 7 bases and J by 12 bases, leaving 19 bases between them. This CDR3 is built from 13 residues. CDR1 is WNHNN and CDR2 is SYGVQD in the germline V gene (reference sequence). This CDR3 reads CASNNPGGGGQFF. In DNA form, the CDR3 reads TGCGCCAGCAATAATCCAGGGGGAGGAGGGCAGTTCTTC.

The chain links TRBV6-1 to TRBJ2-7; 7 bases are shared with TRBD1. Germline-derived CDR1 and CDR2 are MNHNS and SASEGT. The CDR3 has 18 residues. The junction had 14 bases not matched to a gene; V was cut back by 0 bases and J by 3 bases. The DNA of the CDR3 is TGTGCCAGCAGTGAAGCAGGAAGCCGGGACAGCGAGTTCTACGAGCAGTACTTC. Protein sequence: CASSEAGSRDSEFYEQYF.

The chain couples TRBV19 to TRBJ2-7, with a tentative D call TRBD1 (5 bases). The V and J ends lost 2 bases and 4 bases respectively, with 12 bases between them. The CDR3 is made up of 14 amino acids. The germline CDR1 and CDR2 sequences are LNHDA and SQIVND (reference sequence). The CDR3 nucleotides are TGTGCCAGTAGTATATCGCAGGGTGGGTACGAGCAGTACTTC. Amino acids: CASSISQGGYEQYF.

This chain joins TRBV6-6 and TRBJ1-2; D is ambiguous. The CDR3 has 12 amino acids. Germline CDR1 MNHNY, CDR2 SVGAGI (reference sequence). V lost 7 bases and J lost 8, with 14 bases in between. For the CDR3, the DNA is TGTGCCAGCAACCCCATAGACGGAGGCTACACCTTC. Translating it yields CASNPIDGGYTF.

The chain links TRBV5-8 to TRBJ2-2, with D unresolved. V was pared by 0 bases and J by 5 bases, with 8 bases between. The CDR3 length is 14 residues. Germline V gene lookup returns CDR1 SGHTS and CDR2 YDEGEE. The CDR3 reads CASSLVLGTGELFF. The CDR3 nucleotides read TGTGCCAGCAGCTTGGTACTGGGAACCGGGGAGCTGTTTTTT.

This clone has only one observation. This chain connects TRBV5-4 to TRBJ2-3; 9 bases fit TRBD2. The CDR3 runs 16 residues. In germline, CDR1 is SGHNT, CDR2 YYREEE (reference sequence). J lost 2 bases, V lost 3 bases, and 7 bases had no gene match. The CDR3 loop reads CASSSGGTSNTDTQYF. For the CDR3, the DNA is TGTGCCAGCAGCTCCGGAGGGACTAGCAACACAGATACGCAGTATTTT. Filled out from reference TRBV5-4 and TRBJ2-3, the complete variable domain reads ETGVTQSPTHLIKTRGQQVTLRCSSQSGHNTVSWYQQALGQGPQFIFQYYREEENGRGNFPPRFSGLQFPNYSSELNVNALELDDSALYLCASSSGGTSNTDTQYFGPGTRLTVL.

The V call is TRBV9, the J call TRBJ2-3, with 15 bases matching TRBD2. Germline-derived CDR1 and CDR2 are SGDLS and YYNGEE. V lost 0 bases and J lost 8; bases outside the gene matches: 1. CDR3 size: 15 residues. CDR3 amino acids: CASSVGTSGRGTQYF. In DNA, the CDR3 is TGTGCCAGCAGCGTAGGGACTAGCGGGAGGGGTACGCAGTATTTT.

This chain links TRBV5-1 with TRBJ2-1; D may be TRBD2 (5 bases). V lost 2 bases and J 0 bases, leaving 6 bases between the germline ends. The CDR3 sequence is 14 residues long. CDR1 and CDR2 (germline): SGHRS, YFSETQ. The CDR3: CASSFAGSYNEQFF. The DNA for the CDR3 is TGCGCCAGCAGCTTTGCGGGCTCCTACAATGAGCAGTTCTTC.

The sample holds one count of this clone. The V call is TRBV23-1, the J call TRBJ2-4; D is undetermined. TRBV23-1 is reported as an ORF; its role is uncertain. Trimming shortened V by 1 base and J by 4 bases, and 2 bases separated the two germline ends. This CDR3 comprises 12 residues. CDR3 residues: CASSQFKNIQYF. For the CDR3, the DNA is TGCGCCAGCAGTCAATTTAAAAACATTCAGTACTTC.

The chain combines TRBV29-1 with TRBJ1-1; possibly TRBD1 for D (5 bases). This CDR3 spans 15 amino acids. Trimming stripped 4 bases from V and 5 bases from J, with 20 bases between. Germline assignment: CDR1 SQVTM and CDR2 ANQGSEA. The CDR3 region is CSVVMGDPRGTEAFF. Here the CDR3 DNA reads TGCAGCGTTGTTATGGGGGATCCCCGCGGGACTGAAGCTTTCTTT.

CDR3 sequence reads: CASSLRPAGDEQFF. For the CDR3, the DNA is TGTGCCAGCAGCTTGCGTCCTGCGGGCGATGAGCAGTTCTTC. The rearrangement links TRBV5-4 to TRBJ2-1, with D maybe TRBD2 (5 bases). Germline CDR1 is SGHNT and CDR2 is YYREEE (reference sequence). V was clipped by 1 base and J by 8 bases, with 13 bases between them. This CDR3 has 14 amino acids.

The CDR3 bases are TGCAGTGCAAGTGATCTAGCGGGGGGCGCCTACGAGCAGTACTTC. It codes for CSASDLAGGAYEQYF. The V call is TRBV20-1, the J call TRBJ2-7; 11 nucleotides align to TRBD2. With 6 bases clipped from V and 2 bases from J, the junction kept 9 bases outside the gene matches. CDR1 is DFQATT, CDR2 SNEGSKA, per germline (reference sequence). The CDR3 runs to 15 residues.

This clone was observed a few times. The V gene is TRBV6-5, the J gene TRBJ1-1; the match to TRBD1 covers 8 bases. Germline CDR1 and CDR2: MNHEY and SVGAGI. The J segment lost 2 bases and the V segment lost 6 bases, leaving 5 bases of the junction unmatched. This CDR3 contains 14 residues. CDR3 amino acids: CASRYDRGNTEAFF. The CDR3 nucleotides are TGTGCCAGCAGGTACGACAGGGGTAACACTGAAGCTTTCTTT.

V and J are TRBV11-2 and TRBJ2-1; a weak D match, TRBD1 (6 bases). The CDR3 is 15 amino acids. CDR1 SGHAT and CDR2 FQNNGV come from the germline V gene. Trimming removed 1 base at V and 4 bases at J, with 11 bases between. This chain's CDR3 is CASSLVGTKYNEQFF. DNA of the CDR3: TGTGCCAGCAGCTTAGTCGGGACAAAATACAATGAGCAGTTCTTC.

The chain combines TRBV9 with TRBJ1-2; a possible D gene is TRBD1 (6 bases). Germline V gene lookup returns CDR1 SGDLS and CDR2 YYNGEE. The CDR3 contains 11 residues. V was clipped by 3 bases and J by 10 bases, with 10 bases between them. CDR3 sequence (DNA): TGTGCCAGCAGCGCCCCAGGGGACTACACCTTC. It codes for CASSAPGDYTF.

This clone was recorded a few times. The chain has TRBV2 and TRBJ2-1; 10 bases agree with TRBD2. The J segment lost 4 bases and the V segment lost 10 bases, leaving 13 bases of the junction unmatched. The germline V gene encodes CDR1 SNHLY and CDR2 FYNNEI. The CDR3 has 16 amino acids. The CDR3 here is CATRSSGRGGYNEQFF. DNA for the CDR3: TGTGCCACCAGATCTAGCGGGAGAGGGGGGTACAATGAGCAGTTCTTC.

The CDR3 DNA follows: TGCGCCAGCAGCTTGTGGGGGCGCGCCTACGAGCAGTACTTC. This translates into CASSLWGRAYEQYF. The gene calls are TRBV5-1 and TRBJ2-7, with a tentative D call TRBD1 (6 bases). V lost 1 base, J lost 2 bases, and 10 bases lay in between. The CDR3 is 14 amino acids. Germline CDR1 and CDR2: SGHRS and YFSETQ.

The chain recombines TRBV7-6 with TRBJ1-4, with TRBD1 as a possible D gene (5 bases). The germline gives CDR1 SGHVS, CDR2 FNYEAQ. V dropped 6 bases and J dropped 0 bases, with 8 bases sitting between them. CDR3 length: 14 amino acids. CDR3 residues: CASSIGATNEKLFF. CDR3 in DNA: TGTGCCAGCAGTATAGGGGCAACTAATGAAAAACTGTTTTTT.

This clone is a singleton in its sample. The CDR3 is CASSFYQPQHF. The CDR3 DNA reads as TGTGCCAGCAGTTTTTATCAGCCCCAGCATTTT. V usage is TRBV12-3 or TRBV12-4 and J usage is TRBJ1-5; the D is unclear. The CDR3 sequence is 11 residues long. The V end lost 3 bases, the J end lost 5 bases, and 2 bases lay between the germline ends.

V is TRBV9 and J is TRBJ1-5; 10 nucleotides agree with TRBD1. The length of the CDR3 is 15 residues. Germline V gives CDR1 SGDLS, CDR2 YYNGEE. V trimming: 4 bases; J trimming: 2 bases; junction bases outside the gene matches: 3. The CDR3 DNA follows: TGTGCCAGCAGCCCTGGGACAGGGGGCAATCAGCCCCAGCATTTT. Its protein product is CASSPGTGGNQPQHF.